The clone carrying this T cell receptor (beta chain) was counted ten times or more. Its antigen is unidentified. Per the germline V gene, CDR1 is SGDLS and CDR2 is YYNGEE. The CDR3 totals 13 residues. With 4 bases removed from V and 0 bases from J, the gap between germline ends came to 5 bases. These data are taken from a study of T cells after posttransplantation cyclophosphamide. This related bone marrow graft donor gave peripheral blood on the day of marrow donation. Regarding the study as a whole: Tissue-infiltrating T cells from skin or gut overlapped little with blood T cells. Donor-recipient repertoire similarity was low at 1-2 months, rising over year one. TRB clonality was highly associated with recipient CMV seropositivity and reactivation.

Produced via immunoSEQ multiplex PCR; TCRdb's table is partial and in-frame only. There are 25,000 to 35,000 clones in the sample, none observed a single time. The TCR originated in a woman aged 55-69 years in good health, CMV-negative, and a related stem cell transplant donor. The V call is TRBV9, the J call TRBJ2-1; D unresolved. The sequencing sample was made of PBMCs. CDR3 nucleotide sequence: TGTGCCAGCAGCTTTAGCTCCTACAATGAGCAGTTCTTC. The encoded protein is CASSFSSYNEQFF.